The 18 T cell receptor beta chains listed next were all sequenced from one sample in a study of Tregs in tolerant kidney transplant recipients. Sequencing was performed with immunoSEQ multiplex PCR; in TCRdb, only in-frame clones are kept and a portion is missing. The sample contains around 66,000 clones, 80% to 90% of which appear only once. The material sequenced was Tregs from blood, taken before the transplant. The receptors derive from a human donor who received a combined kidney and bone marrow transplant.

CDR3 loop: CASRVGSMTNEQFF. CDR3 bases: TGTGCCAGTAGAGTGGGTAGCATGACCAATGAGCAGTTCTTC. The rearrangement links TRBV19 to TRBJ2-1; no definite D call. CDR1 LNHDA and CDR2 SQIVND come from the germline V gene (reference sequence). The CDR3 contains 14 residues. Deletions cut 6 bases from V and 6 bases from J, with 15 bases between.

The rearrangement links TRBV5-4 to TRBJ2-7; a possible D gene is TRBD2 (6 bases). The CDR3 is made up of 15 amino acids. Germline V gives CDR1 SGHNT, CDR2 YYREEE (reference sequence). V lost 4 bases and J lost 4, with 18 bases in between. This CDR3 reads CASSAPRGNQYEQYF. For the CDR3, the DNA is TGTGCCAGCAGCGCCCCACGCGGGAACCAATACGAGCAGTACTTC.

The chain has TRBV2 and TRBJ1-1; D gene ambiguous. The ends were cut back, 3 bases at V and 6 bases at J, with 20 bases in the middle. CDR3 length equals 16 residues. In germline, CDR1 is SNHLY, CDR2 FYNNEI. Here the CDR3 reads CASSDSGRAEHPEAFF. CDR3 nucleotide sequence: TGTGCCAGCAGTGACAGTGGTAGGGCAGAGCACCCTGAAGCTTTCTTT.

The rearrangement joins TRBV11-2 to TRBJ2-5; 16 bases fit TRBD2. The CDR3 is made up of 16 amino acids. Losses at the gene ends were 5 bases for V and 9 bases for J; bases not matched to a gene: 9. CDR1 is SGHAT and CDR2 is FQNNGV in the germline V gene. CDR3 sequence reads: CASSPLPGLAGGPQYF. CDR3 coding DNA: TGTGCCAGCAGCCCCTTACCGGGACTAGCGGGGGGGCCCCAGTACTTC.

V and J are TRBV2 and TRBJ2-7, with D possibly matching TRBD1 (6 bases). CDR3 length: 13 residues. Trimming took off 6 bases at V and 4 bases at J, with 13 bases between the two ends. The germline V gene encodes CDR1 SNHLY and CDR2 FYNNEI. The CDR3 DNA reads TGTGCCAGCAGGCTACAACAGGGTTACGAGCAGTACTTC. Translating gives CASRLQQGYEQYF.

The CDR3 reads CATRGGWNTEAFF. CDR3 nucleotides: TGTGCCACCCGGGGGGGTTGGAACACTGAAGCTTTCTTT. V and J are TRBV11-2 and TRBJ1-1, with D perhaps TRBD1 (5 bases). The CDR3 runs 13 residues. The germline V gene has CDR1 SGHAT and CDR2 FQNNGV. V was trimmed by 10 bases and J by 1 base, leaving 13 bases between them.

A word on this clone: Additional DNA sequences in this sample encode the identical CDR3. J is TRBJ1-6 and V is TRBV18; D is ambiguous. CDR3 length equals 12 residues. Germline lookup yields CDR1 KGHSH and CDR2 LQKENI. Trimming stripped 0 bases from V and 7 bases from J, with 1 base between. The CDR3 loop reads CASSPPNSPLHF. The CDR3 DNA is TGTGCCAGCTCACCACCGAATTCACCCCTCCACTTT.

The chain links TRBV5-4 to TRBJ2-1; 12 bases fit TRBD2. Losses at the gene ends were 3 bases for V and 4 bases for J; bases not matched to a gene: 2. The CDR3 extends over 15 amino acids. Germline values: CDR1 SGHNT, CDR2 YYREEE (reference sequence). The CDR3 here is CASSSTSGGYNEQFF. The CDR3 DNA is TGTGCCAGCAGCTCTACTAGCGGGGGGTACAATGAGCAGTTCTTC.

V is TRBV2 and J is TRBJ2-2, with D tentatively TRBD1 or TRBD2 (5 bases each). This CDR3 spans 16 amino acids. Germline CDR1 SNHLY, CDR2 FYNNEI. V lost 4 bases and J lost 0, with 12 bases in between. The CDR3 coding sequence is TGTGCCAGCAGTGTCGGCCGGGGACCGAACACCGGGGAGCTGTTTTTT. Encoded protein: CASSVGRGPNTGELFF. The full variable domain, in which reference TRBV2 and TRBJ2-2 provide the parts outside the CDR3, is EPEVTQTPSHQVTQMGQEVILRCVPISNHLYFYWYRQILGQKVEFLVSFYNNEISEKSEIFDDQFSVERPDGSNFTLKIRSTKLEDSAMYFCASSVGRGPNTGELFFGEGSRLTVL.

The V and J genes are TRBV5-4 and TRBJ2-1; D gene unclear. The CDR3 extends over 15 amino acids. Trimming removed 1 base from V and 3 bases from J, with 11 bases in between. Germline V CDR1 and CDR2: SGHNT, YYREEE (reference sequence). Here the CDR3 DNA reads TGTGCCAGCAGCTTGCTGGGAAGCGTCTACAATGAGCAGTTCTTC. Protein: CASSLLGSVYNEQFF.

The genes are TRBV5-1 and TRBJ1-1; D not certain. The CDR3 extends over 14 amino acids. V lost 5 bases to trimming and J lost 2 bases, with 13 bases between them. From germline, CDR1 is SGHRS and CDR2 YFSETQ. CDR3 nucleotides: TGCGCCAGCAGACGGACGGCCGGTAACACTGAAGCTTTCTTT. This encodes CASRRTAGNTEAFF.

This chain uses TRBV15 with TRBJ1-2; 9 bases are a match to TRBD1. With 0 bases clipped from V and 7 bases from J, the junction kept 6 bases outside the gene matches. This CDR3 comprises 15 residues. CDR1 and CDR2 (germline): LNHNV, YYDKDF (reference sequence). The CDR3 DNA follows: TGTGCCACCAGCAGAGAAGGGACAGGGTTTTCTGGCTACACCTTC. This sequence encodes CATSREGTGFSGYTF.

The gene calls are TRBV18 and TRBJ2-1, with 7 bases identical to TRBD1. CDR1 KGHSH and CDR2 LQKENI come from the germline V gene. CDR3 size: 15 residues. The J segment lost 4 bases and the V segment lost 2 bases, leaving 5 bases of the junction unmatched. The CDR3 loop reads CASSPRGHGYNEQFF. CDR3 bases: TGTGCCAGCTCACCAAGGGGGCACGGGTACAATGAGCAGTTCTTC.

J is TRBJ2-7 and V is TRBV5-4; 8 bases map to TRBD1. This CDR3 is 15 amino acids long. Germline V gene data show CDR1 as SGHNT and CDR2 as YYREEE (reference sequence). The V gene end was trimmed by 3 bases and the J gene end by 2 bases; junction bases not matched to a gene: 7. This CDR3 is CASSSYRDRTYEQYF. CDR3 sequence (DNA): TGTGCCAGCAGCTCATATCGGGACAGGACCTACGAGCAGTACTTC. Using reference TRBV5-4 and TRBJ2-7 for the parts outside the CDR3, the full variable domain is ETGVTQSPTHLIKTRGQQVTLRCSSQSGHNTVSWYQQALGQGPQFIFQYYREEENGRGNFPPRFSGLQFPNYSSELNVNALELDDSALYLCASSSYRDRTYEQYFGPGTRLTVT.

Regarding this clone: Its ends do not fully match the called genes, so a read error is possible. The CDR3 reads CAGSGSGVLQETQYF. The CDR3 coding sequence is TGTGCCGGCAGTGGTAGCGGGGTCCTCCAAGAGACCCAGTACTTC. The V call is TRBV5-6, the J call TRBJ2-5; 8 nucleotides match TRBD2. CDR1 is SGHDT, CDR2 YYEEEE, per germline. The CDR3 sequence is 15 residues long.

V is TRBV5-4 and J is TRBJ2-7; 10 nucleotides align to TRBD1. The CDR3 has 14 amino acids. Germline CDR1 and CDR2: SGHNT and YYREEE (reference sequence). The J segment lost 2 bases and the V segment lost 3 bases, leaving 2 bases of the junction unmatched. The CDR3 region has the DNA TGTGCCAGCAGCTGGGACAGGGGTCCCTACGAGCAGTACTTC. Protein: CASSWDRGPYEQYF.

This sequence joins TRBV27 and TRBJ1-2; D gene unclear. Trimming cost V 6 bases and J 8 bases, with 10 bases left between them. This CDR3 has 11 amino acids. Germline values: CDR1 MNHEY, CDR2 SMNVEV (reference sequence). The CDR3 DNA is TGTGCCAGCAGAACCGGTGGGGGCTACACCTTC. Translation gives CASRTGGGYTF.

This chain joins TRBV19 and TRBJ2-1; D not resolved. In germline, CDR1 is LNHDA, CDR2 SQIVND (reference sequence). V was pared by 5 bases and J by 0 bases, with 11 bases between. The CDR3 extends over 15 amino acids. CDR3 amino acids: CASSWAPSSYNEQFF. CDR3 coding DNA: TGTGCCAGTAGTTGGGCGCCGAGCTCCTACAATGAGCAGTTCTTC.